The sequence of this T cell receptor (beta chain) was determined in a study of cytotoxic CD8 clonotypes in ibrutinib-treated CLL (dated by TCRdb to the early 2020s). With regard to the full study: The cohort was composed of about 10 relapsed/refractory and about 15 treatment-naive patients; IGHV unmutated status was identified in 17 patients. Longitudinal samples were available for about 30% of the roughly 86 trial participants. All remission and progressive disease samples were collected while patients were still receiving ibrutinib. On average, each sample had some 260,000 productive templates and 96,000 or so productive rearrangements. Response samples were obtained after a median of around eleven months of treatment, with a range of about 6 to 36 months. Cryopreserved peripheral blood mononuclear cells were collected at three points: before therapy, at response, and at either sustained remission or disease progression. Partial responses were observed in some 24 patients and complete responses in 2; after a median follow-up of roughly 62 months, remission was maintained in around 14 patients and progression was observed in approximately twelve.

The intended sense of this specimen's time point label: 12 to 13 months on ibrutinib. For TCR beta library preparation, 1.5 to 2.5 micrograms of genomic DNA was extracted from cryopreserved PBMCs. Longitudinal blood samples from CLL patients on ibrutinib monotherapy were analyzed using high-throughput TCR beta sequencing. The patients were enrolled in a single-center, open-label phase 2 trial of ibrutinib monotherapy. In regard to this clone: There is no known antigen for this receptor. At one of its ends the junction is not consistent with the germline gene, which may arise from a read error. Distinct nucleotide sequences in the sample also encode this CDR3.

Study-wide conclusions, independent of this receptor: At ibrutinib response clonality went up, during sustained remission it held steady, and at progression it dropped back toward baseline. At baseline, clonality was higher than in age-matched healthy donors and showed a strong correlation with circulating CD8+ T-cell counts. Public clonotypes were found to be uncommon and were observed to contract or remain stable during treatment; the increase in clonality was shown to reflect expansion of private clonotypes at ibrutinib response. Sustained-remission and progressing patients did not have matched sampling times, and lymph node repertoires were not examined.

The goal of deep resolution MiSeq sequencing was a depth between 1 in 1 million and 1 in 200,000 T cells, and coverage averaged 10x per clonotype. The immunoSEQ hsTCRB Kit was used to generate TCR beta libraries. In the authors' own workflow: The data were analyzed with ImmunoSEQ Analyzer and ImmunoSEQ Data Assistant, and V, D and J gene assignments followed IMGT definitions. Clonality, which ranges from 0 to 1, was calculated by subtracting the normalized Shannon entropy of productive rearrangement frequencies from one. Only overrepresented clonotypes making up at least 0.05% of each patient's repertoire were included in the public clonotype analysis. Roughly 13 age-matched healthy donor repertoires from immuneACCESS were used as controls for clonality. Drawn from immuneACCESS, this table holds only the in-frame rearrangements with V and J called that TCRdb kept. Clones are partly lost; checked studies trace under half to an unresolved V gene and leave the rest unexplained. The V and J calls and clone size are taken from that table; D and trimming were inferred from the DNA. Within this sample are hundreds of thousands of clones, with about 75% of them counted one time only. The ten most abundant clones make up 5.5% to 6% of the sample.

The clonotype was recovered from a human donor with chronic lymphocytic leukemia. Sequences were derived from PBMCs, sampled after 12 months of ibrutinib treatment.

The CDR3 is CASKGSGGLTSNEQYF. Here is the DNA: TGTGCCAGCAAAGGGTCAGGGGGCCTCACTTCCAACGAGCAGTACTTT. The rearranged chain carries TRBV2 and TRBJ2-7; 8 bases in the junction line up with TRBD1. From a lookup of the germline V gene, CDR1 and CDR2 are SNHLY and FYNNEI. The CDR3 runs 16 amino acids, cysteine and phenylalanine included. This entry keeps only the CDR3 DNA: 48 bases, framed from base 1.